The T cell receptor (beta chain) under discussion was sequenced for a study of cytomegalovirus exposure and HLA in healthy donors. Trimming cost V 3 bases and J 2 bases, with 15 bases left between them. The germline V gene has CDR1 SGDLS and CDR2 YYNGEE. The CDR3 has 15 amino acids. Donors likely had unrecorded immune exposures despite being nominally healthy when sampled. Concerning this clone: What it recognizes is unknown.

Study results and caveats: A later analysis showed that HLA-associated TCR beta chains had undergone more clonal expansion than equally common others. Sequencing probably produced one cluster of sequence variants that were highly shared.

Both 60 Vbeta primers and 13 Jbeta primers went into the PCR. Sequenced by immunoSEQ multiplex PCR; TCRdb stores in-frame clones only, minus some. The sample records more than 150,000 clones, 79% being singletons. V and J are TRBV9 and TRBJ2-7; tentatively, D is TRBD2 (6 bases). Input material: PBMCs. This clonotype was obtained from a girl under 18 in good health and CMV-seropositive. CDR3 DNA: TGTGCCAGCAGCGAAGGGACTTCCCCAGCCTACGAGCAGTACTTC. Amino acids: CASSEGTSPAYEQYF.